This record concerns one T cell receptor beta chain sequence. Its cognate antigen has yet to be identified. Per-nucleotide qualities are absent, and no much larger clonotype sits a single base away. The source of the sample is a study of blood T cell repertoires in COVID-19 (dated by TCRdb to 2018 to 2020). Notes on the research overall: Samples from collaborators originated in the United States, Italy and Spain and spanned both the acute and convalescent phases of COVID-19. The prospective study material was composed of cDNA or gDNA derived from T cells, B-cell-depleted T cells, or PBMCs. Deeply sampled blood TCRbeta repertoires from subjects exposed to, actively infected with, or recovered from COVID-19 were included in the dataset. The repertoires were made available in a free public database intended to serve as a resource for research on the immune response to SARS-CoV-2. Samples were obtained from the ongoing ImmuneRACE study (first 160 participants) and from 1,254 subjects provided by 6 global collaborators. The sample metadata nearly always contained a de-identified subject ID, COVID-19 status, age in years and sex. Where HLA class I and class II types were available, the types were taken from metadata supplied by the sample provider, not from assay-based typing.

According to the germline V gene, CDR1 reads ENHRY and CDR2 reads SYGVKD. The V end loses 6 bases and the J end loses 3 bases, and a stretch of 11 bases separates them. The CDR3 runs 14 amino acids, cysteine and phenylalanine included. This entry keeps only the CDR3 DNA: 42 bases, framed from base 1. The immunoSEQ Assay, a bias-controlled multiplex PCR, was used to amplify TCRbeta CDR3 regions from genomic DNA. Under the source paper's analysis protocol: The number of nucleated cells in each sample was estimated from the amplification of reference gene primers within the assay. To quantify the absolute abundance of each unique TCRbeta CDR3 rearrangement, sequence reads were collapsed and filtered. For each sample, productive Simpson clonality was calculated as the square root of Simpson's diversity index over productive rearrangements. This is the immuneACCESS table as TCRdb keeps it, with only in-frame sequences that have V and J called. A part of the clones is gone; compared with another copy, unresolved V genes explain less than half, and the rest is unexplained. V, J and clone size reflect that table, while D and trimming were determined from the DNA. The sample table records about 320,000 clones; around four fifths of these occur just once. Roughly 1.1% of the sample goes to the ten largest clones.

On the study overall, not on this receptor specifically: Clinical and demographic metadata were provided uncurated, with the amount varying by source and participant.

The collaborating institutions used their own protocols to collect whole blood in K2EDTA tubes. For TCRbeta analysis, collaborators shipped samples as frozen whole blood, isolated PBMCs, or DNA extracted from either of those sample types. The sample taken for sequencing was peripheral blood. The TCR comes from a woman aged 50 to 60 with acute or convalescent COVID-19. This chain joins TRBV10-3 to TRBJ2-2, and TRBD1 may be the D gene, going by 6 matching bases. The CDR3 region has the sequence CAIRPGQDTGELFF. In nucleotide form, the sequence is TGTGCCATCAGGCCGGGACAAGACACCGGGGAGCTGTTTTTT.